This T cell receptor (beta chain) came from a study of blood T cell repertoires in COVID-19 (TCRdb year 2020). Study-wide context: Collaborator samples came from the United States, Italy and Spain and covered acute and convalescent phases of COVID-19. The prospective study material was composed of cDNA or gDNA derived from T cells, B-cell-depleted T cells, or PBMCs. Subjects who had been exposed to COVID-19, were actively infected with it, or had recovered from it provided the deeply sampled blood TCRbeta repertoires that made up the dataset. The repertoires were made available in a free public database intended to serve as a resource for research on the immune response to SARS-CoV-2. Samples came from the ongoing ImmuneRACE study (first 160 participants) plus 1,254 subjects from 6 global collaborators. Nearly every sample came with metadata listing a de-identified subject ID, COVID-19 status, age in years and sex. Where HLA class I and class II types were available, the types were taken from metadata supplied by the sample provider, not from assay-based typing.

Comment on this clone: This clone's antigen is unknown. No much larger clone is present one base from it, and per-base qualities are unavailable.

The immunoSEQ Assay, a bias-controlled multiplex PCR, was used to amplify TCRbeta CDR3 regions from genomic DNA. From the authors' description of their analysis: Within the assay, amplification of reference gene primers was used to estimate how many nucleated cells each sample contained. Sequence reads were collapsed and filtered to measure the absolute abundance of every unique TCRbeta CDR3 rearrangement. For each sample, productive Simpson clonality was calculated by taking the square root of Simpson's diversity index across productive rearrangements. TCRdb carries this immuneACCESS record with in-frame sequences only. Its versions omit some clonotypes, under half of them owing to an unresolved V gene in the studies checked, with the rest unexplained. V, J and clone size are taken as reported in that table, and D and trimming were inferred from the DNA itself. This sample gives just over 90,000 clones in total; 75% to 90% of them show up just once. Around 1.5% of the sample rests with the top ten.

Collaborating institutions collected whole blood in K2EDTA tubes following their own protocols. Collaborator samples were shipped for TCRbeta analysis as frozen whole blood, isolated PBMCs, or DNA extracted from either sample type. What the work shows at the level of the full study, not this receptor alone: The amount of clinical and demographic metadata varied by source and participant and was provided uncurated.

This TCR was sampled from a human donor with active COVID-19. The donor label of this sample is uncertain. Sequencing used peripheral blood.

The sequenced DNA is TGCGCCAGCAGCCAGACAGGGGTCACCGGGGAGCTGTTTTTT. Protein translation: CASSQTGVTGELFF. The V and J genes are TRBV4-1 and TRBJ2-2, and 8 junctional nucleotides match TRBD1. The germline V gene supplies CDR1 MGHRA and CDR2 YSYEKL. The CDR3 has 14 amino acids, counting the end cysteine and phenylalanine. CDR3 DNA only is kept here, 42 bases in frame from base 1. From V the trimming removes 3 bases and from J it removes 4 bases, while the gene matches leave 1 base of the junction unaccounted for.